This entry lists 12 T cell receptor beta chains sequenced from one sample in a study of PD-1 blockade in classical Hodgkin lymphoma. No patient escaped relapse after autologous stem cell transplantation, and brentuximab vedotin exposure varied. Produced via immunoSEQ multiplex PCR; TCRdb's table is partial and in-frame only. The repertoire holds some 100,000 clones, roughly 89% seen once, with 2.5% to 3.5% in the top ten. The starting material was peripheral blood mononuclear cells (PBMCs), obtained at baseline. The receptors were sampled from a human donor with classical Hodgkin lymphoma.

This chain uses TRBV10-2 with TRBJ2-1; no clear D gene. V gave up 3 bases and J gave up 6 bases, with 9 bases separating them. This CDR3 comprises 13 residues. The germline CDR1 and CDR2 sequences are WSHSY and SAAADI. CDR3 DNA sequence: TGCGCCAGCAGTGAACAACTCGGCAATGAGCAGTTCTTC. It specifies CASSEQLGNEQFF.

The CDR3 region has the DNA TGCGCCAGCAGCTCCGACCTTCTGGGGTCTGGAAACACCATATATTTT. Translating gives CASSSDLLGSGNTIYF. The chain combines TRBV5-1 with TRBJ1-3; D call uncertain. The germline V gene encodes CDR1 SGHRS and CDR2 YFSETQ. Trimming took 3 bases from V and 1 from J, leaving 14 bases between them. The CDR3 length is 16 residues.

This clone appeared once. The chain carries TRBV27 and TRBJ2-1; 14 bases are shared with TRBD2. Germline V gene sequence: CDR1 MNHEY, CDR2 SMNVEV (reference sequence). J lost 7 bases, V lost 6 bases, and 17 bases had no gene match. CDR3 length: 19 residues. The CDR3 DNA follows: TGTGCCAGCAGGCCTACCATTACCTCCGGGACTAGCGGGAGAAATGAGCAGTTCTTC. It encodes CASRPTITSGTSGRNEQFF.

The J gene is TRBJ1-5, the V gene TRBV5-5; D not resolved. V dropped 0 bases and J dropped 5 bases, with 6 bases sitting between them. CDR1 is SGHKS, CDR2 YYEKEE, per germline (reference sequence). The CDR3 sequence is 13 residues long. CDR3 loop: CASSLGGDQPQHF. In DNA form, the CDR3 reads TGTGCCAGCAGCTTGGGTGGGGATCAGCCCCAGCATTTT.

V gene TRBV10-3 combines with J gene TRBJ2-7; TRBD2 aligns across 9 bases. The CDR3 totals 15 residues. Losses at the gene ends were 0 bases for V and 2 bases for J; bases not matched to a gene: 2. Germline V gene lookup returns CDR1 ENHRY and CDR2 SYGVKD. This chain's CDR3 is CAISESGLAPYEQYF. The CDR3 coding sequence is TGTGCCATCAGTGAGTCAGGACTAGCGCCCTACGAGCAGTACTTC.

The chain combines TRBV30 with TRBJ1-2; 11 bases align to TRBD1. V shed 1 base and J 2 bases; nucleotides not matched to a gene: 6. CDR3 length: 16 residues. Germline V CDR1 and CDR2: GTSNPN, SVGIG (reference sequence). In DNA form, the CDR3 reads TGTGCCTGGAGTGACTTCCGGGACAGGGGGAACTATGGCTACACCTTC. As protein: CAWSDFRDRGNYGYTF. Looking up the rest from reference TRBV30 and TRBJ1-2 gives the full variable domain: SQTIHQWPATLVQPVGSPLSLECTVEGTSNPNLYWYRQAAGRGLQLLFYSVGIGQISSEVPQNLSASRPQDRQFILSSKKLLLSDSGFYLCAWSDFRDRGNYGYTFGSGTRLTVV.

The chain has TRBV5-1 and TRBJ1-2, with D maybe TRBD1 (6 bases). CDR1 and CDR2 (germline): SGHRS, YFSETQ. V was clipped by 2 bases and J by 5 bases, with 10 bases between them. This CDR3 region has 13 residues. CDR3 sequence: CASSLGQRYGYTF. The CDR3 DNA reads TGCGCCAGCAGCTTAGGACAGAGATATGGCTACACCTTC.

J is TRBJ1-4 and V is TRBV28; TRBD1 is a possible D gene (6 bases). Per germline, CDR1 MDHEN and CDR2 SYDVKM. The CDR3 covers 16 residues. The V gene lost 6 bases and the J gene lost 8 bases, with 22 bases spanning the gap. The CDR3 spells CASSRDSERGLEKLFF. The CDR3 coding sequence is TGTGCCAGCAGCCGAGACTCAGAAAGGGGGTTGGAAAAACTGTTTTTT.

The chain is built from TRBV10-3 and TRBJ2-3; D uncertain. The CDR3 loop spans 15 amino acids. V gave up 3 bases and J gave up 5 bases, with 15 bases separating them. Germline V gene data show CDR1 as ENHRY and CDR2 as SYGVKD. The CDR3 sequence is CAISDPRAGRDTQYF. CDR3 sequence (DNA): TGTGCCATCAGTGACCCTAGGGCCGGTAGAGATACGCAGTATTTT.

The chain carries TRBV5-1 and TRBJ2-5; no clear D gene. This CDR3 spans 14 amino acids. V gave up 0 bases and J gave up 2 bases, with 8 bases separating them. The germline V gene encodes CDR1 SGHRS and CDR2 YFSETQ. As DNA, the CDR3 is TGCGCCAGCAGCTTGGAGGGCTGGCAAGAGACCCAGTACTTC. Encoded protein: CASSLEGWQETQYF.

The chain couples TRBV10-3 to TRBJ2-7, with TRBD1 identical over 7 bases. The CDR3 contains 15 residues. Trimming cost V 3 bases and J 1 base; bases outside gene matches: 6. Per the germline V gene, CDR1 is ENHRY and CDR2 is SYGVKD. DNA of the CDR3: TGTGCCATCAGTGACCCGAGACAGGGATCCTACGAGCAGTACTTC. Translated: CAISDPRQGSYEQYF.

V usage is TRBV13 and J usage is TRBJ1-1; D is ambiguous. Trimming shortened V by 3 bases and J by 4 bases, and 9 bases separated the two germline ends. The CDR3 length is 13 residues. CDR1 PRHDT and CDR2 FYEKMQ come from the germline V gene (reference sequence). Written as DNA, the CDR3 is TGTGCCAGCAGCTTGGGGAGGCTCACTGAAGCTTTCTTT. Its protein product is CASSLGRLTEAFF.